This T cell receptor (beta chain) was captured by sequencing in a study of blood T cell repertoires in COVID-19. About the study: Samples of COVID-19 (acute and convalescent) were obtained from the United States, Italy and Spain.

Authors' data handling: Researchers report that nucleated cell counts were estimated from reference gene primer amplification. The method was immunoSEQ multiplex PCR; TCRdb's version includes in-frame clones alone and lacks a portion of them. V and J calls and clone size follow that table, whereas D and trimming were derived from the DNA. Altogether around 97,000 clones are present, 84% being singletons, with the ten largest covering 10% to 15%. From germline, CDR1 is SGHRS and CDR2 YFSETQ. CDR3 length: 14 amino acids. V was pared by 1 base and J by 5 bases, with 12 bases between. This clone has just a few counts.

V is TRBV5-1 and J is TRBJ2-5; no firm D call. The sequence derives from a human donor in a cohort sampled during active or convalescent COVID-19. Sequencing was performed on peripheral blood. CDR3 region: CASSLMIRRETQYF. CDR3 coding DNA: TGCGCCAGCAGCTTGATGATTCGCAGGGAGACCCAGTACTTC.